The clone carrying this T cell receptor (beta chain) was seen a handful of times. The record originates from a study of blood T cell repertoires in COVID-19. On the study more broadly: Donors in the United States, Italy and Spain gave samples during acute or convalescent COVID-19. PBMCs, B-cell-depleted T cells, or T cells provided the cDNA or gDNA that made up the material.

In the source study's methods: Reference gene primer amplification gave estimated nucleated cell counts. Repertoires were generated with immunoSEQ multiplex PCR, while TCRdb's copy carries only in-frame clones and drops some. V, J and clone size are taken as reported in that table, and D and trimming were inferred from the DNA itself. The table lists about 190,000 clones, around 86% of them singletons. The CDR3 is 13 residues long. CDR1 is SGHNT and CDR2 is YENEEA in the germline V gene. V lost 2 bases and J 7 bases, leaving 9 bases between the germline ends. The origin of this receptor is a woman aged 40 to 50 with acute or convalescent COVID-19. The V gene is TRBV11-3, the J gene TRBJ2-1; a possible D gene is TRBD1 (5 bases). The sample comprised peripheral blood. The CDR3 bases are TGTGCCAGCAGCTTAAACCAGGGTAATGAGCAGTTCTTC. Amino acids: CASSLNQGNEQFF.